Included here is one TCR beta chain sequence, with context. This specimen comes from a study of blood T cell repertoires in COVID-19. About the research overall: PBMCs, B-cell-depleted T cells, or T cells provided the cDNA or gDNA that made up the material.

Per the original data handling: Researchers report that nucleated cell counts were estimated from reference gene primer amplification. Using immunoSEQ multiplex PCR, the repertoire was profiled, and TCRdb retains in-frame clones only, with some absent. Clonal size and the V and J genes are those of that table, whereas D and trimming came from the DNA. The table has some 510,000 clones, around nine tenths seen once; the top ten hold approximately 2%. The V end was cut by 4 bases, the J end by 0 bases, with 7 bases between. Looked up from germline, CDR1 is PRHDT and CDR2 is FYEKMQ (reference sequence). CDR3 length: 14 amino acids.

J is TRBJ1-3 and V is TRBV13; perhaps TRBD1 as D (5 bases). The material sequenced was PBMCs or T cells enriched from blood (not recorded which). This receptor was taken from a woman in her thirties or forties who had recovered from COVID-19. The CDR3 bases are TGTGCCAGCAGCTCTGACAGCTCTGGAAACACCATATATTTT. Translating gives CASSSDSSGNTIYF. Full variable domain (missing parts from reference TRBV13 and TRBJ1-3): AAGVIQSPRHLIKEKRETATLKCYPIPRHDTVYWYQQGPGQDPQFLISFYEKMQSDKGSIPDRFSAQQFSDYHSELNMSSLELGDSALYFCASSSDSSGNTIYFGEGSWLTVV.